A single sample is the source of the 30 T cell receptor beta chains below, sequenced in a study of blood T cells in healthy people across ages. Combining a sample-barcoded 5' primer with a J-beta primer mix, a second PCR ran for roughly 7 to 12 cycles. In TCRdb, the 5' RACE reads were re-called with MiXCR into one record per CDR3 protein. The top ten clones hold 20% to 25% of a sample with fewer than 900,000 distinct CDR3 sequences, 43% of them seen once. The specimen was blood. The origin of the receptors is a woman in her fifties or sixties in good health.

The gene calls are TRBV7-9 and TRBJ2-1, with D tentatively TRBD2 (6 bases). The CDR3 consists of 16 residues. CDR1 SEHNR and CDR2 FQNEAQ come from the germline V gene (reference sequence). V shed 5 bases and J shed 0 bases, with 14 bases lying between them. CDR3 bases: TGTGCCAGCAGCAACCGGGACGGGAGCTCCTACAATGAGCAGTTCTTC. It codes for CASSNRDGSSYNEQFF.

The CDR3 DNA is TGTGCCAGCAGCAAGGCCTCCAACAGGGCCTACGAGCAGTACTTC. Its protein product is CASSKASNRAYEQYF. The chain carries TRBV3-1 and TRBJ2-7, with D maybe TRBD1 (6 bases). Trimming cost V 5 bases and J 2 bases, with 16 bases left between them. The germline gives CDR1 LGHDT, CDR2 YNNKEL (reference sequence). The CDR3 spans 15 residues.

The gene calls are TRBV20-1 and TRBJ2-7, with 13 positions matching TRBD2. This CDR3 spans 15 amino acids. V shed 5 bases, J shed 3 bases, and the junction held 7 bases outside the gene matches. CDR1 is DFQATT, CDR2 SNEGSKA, per germline (reference sequence). The CDR3 here is CSAVGTSGTLYEQYF. Here the CDR3 DNA reads TGCAGTGCTGTTGGGACTAGCGGGACACTCTACGAGCAGTACTTC.

This chain connects TRBV20-1 to TRBJ2-3; 10 bases agree with TRBD2. The germline V gene encodes CDR1 DFQATT and CDR2 SNEGSKA (reference sequence). The CDR3 is made up of 16 amino acids. Trimming cost V 3 bases and J 6 bases; bases outside gene matches: 12. Here the CDR3 DNA reads TGCAGTGCTAGGCCTAGCGGGAGAGTAGAATTCGATACGCAGTATTTT. Encoded protein: CSARPSGRVEFDTQYF.

On this clonotype itself: Its ends do not fully match the called genes, so a read error is possible. This rearrangement joins TRBV24-1 to TRBJ2-3; D is possibly TRBD2 (5 bases). Germline V gives CDR1 KGHDR, CDR2 SFDVKD. The CDR3 covers 13 residues. CDR3 DNA: TGTGTCACCAGTGATGGAGGCTCAGATACGCAGTATTTT. This encodes CVTSDGGSDTQYF.

The chain links TRBV4-3 to TRBJ2-7; 12 bases align to TRBD1. The J call is in doubt because the DNA end fits TRBJ2-4 better. The V gene's germline CDR1 is LGHNA and CDR2 YSLEER. This CDR3 is 15 amino acids long. CDR3 coding DNA: TGCGCCAGCAGCCAATTGGGACAGGGGGCGGACATTCAGTACTTC. Translated: CASSQLGQGADIQYF.

The sample holds many counts of this clonotype. V gene TRBV7-9 combines with J gene TRBJ1-2, with 7 bases aligning to TRBD1. In germline, CDR1 is SEHNR, CDR2 FQNEAQ (reference sequence). The CDR3 runs to 15 residues. With 5 bases clipped from V and 4 bases from J, the junction kept 10 bases outside the gene matches. The CDR3 here is CASSPGTASGYGYTF. The DNA for the CDR3 is TGTGCCAGCAGCCCCGGGACAGCTAGTGGCTATGGCTACACCTTC.

This clonotype occurred a few times. The J gene is TRBJ2-5, the V gene TRBV7-8; 8 bases match TRBD2. The CDR3 has 14 residues. The germline V gene has CDR1 SGHVS and CDR2 FQNEAQ. Trimming at V came to 4 bases and at J to 11 bases, leaving 12 bases not matched to a gene. The CDR3 region is CASSSSGLAGEQYF. For the CDR3, the DNA is TGTGCCAGCAGCTCAAGCGGGCTAGCGGGTGAGCAGTACTTC.

A word on this clonotype: Since a much larger clone is just one base distant, this may be a read error. The chain couples TRBV10-3 to TRBJ2-1; D might be TRBD2 (6 bases). Germline V CDR1 and CDR2: ENHRY, SYGVKD. With 10 bases removed from V and 5 bases from J, the gap between germline ends came to 15 bases. This CDR3 comprises 13 residues. This chain's CDR3 is CATRGGVHNEQFF. Written as DNA, the CDR3 is TGTGCCACCAGAGGCGGGGTACACAATGAGCAGTTCTTC.

This sequence joins TRBV29-1 and TRBJ2-2; 10 nucleotides line up with TRBD2. Looked up from germline, CDR1 is SQVTM and CDR2 is ANQGSEA. Germline trimming cut 6 bases from V and 5 bases from J; bases unmatched to any gene: 9. This CDR3 is 15 amino acids long. The CDR3 here is CSVDPSGSRTGELFF. The CDR3, as DNA: TGCAGCGTAGACCCTAGCGGGAGTAGAACCGGGGAGCTGTTTTTT.

Only one count was recorded for this clonotype. This rearrangement joins TRBV5-1 to TRBJ2-3; TRBD2 agrees at 12 bases. Per germline, CDR1 SGHRS and CDR2 YFSETQ. V trimming: 4 bases; J trimming: 2 bases; junction bases outside the gene matches: 8. The CDR3 covers 17 residues. The CDR3 is CASSASGLAGHTDTQYF. Here the CDR3 DNA reads TGCGCCAGCAGCGCCTCGGGACTAGCGGGCCACACAGATACGCAGTATTTT.

The chain uses TRBV7-8 and TRBJ2-5; 10 bases are a match to TRBD2. The CDR3 sequence is 15 residues long. With 2 bases clipped from V and 4 bases from J, the junction kept 4 bases outside the gene matches. Germline V gene lookup returns CDR1 SGHVS and CDR2 FQNEAQ. Written as DNA, the CDR3 is TGTGCCAGCAGCTTATTCAAGCGGGGGGGAGAGACCCAGTACTTC. Protein product: CASSLFKRGGETQYF.

This clonotype is a singleton in its sample. J is TRBJ2-7 and V is TRBV20-1; 10 bases are shared with TRBD1. The CDR3 is 14 amino acids. V was clipped by 4 bases and J by 3 bases; unmatched bases: 6. Germline CDR1 DFQATT, CDR2 SNEGSKA (reference sequence). CDR3 sequence: CSANPGQGYYEQYF. Written as DNA, the CDR3 is TGCAGTGCTAACCCGGGACAGGGGTACTACGAGCAGTACTTC.

The chain has TRBV30 and TRBJ1-5; 12 bases are shared with TRBD1. Germline assignment: CDR1 GTSNPN and CDR2 SVGIG (reference sequence). V gave up 1 base and J gave up 8 bases; unmatched junction bases: 6. The CDR3 has 15 amino acids. As DNA, the CDR3 is TGTGCCTGGAGTGGGGGACAGGGGGCGCGGGAGCCCCAGCATTTT. Amino acids: CAWSGGQGAREPQHF.

The chain links TRBV7-2 to TRBJ1-5; D remains ambiguous. CDR1 and CDR2 (germline): SGHTA, FQGNSA. This CDR3 has 14 amino acids. Trimming took off 1 base at V and 4 bases at J, with 8 bases between the two ends. The DNA for the CDR3 is TGTGCCAGCAGCTTAGTGGTACCTAATCAGCCCCAGCATTTT. Its protein product is CASSLVVPNQPQHF.

This chain links TRBV28 with TRBJ2-7; 10 nucleotides align to TRBD1. V trimming: 4 bases; J trimming: 0 bases; junction bases outside the gene matches: 6. The CDR3 length is 16 residues. The germline V gene has CDR1 MDHEN and CDR2 SYDVKM. For the CDR3, the DNA is TGTGCCAGCAGTTCCCTGGGACAGGGGAGCTCCTACGAGCAGTACTTC. Translated, it gives CASSSLGQGSSYEQYF.

This clonotype was detected a few times. J is TRBJ2-1 and V is TRBV5-1; 11 bases align to TRBD2. The V gene end was trimmed by 0 bases and the J gene end by 9 bases; junction bases not matched to a gene: 8. CDR1 is SGHRS and CDR2 is YFSETQ in the germline V gene. The CDR3 is 16 residues long. This CDR3 is CASSLELAGARSEQFF. Here the CDR3 DNA reads TGCGCCAGCAGCTTGGAACTAGCGGGGGCCCGGAGTGAGCAGTTCTTC. Drawing the rest from reference TRBV5-1 and TRBJ2-1, the complete variable domain is KAGVTQTPRYLIKTRGQQVTLSCSPISGHRSVSWYQQTPGQGLQFLFEYFSETQRNKGNFPGRFSGRQFSNSRSEMNVSTLELGDSALYLCASSLELAGARSEQFFGPGTRLTVL.

This clonotype showed up just a few times. The chain recombines TRBV27 with TRBJ1-5; 9 bases line up with TRBD1. Trimming removed 5 bases from V and 8 bases from J; junction bases left unmatched: 7. Germline V gives CDR1 MNHEY, CDR2 SMNVEV (reference sequence). The length of the CDR3 is 14 residues. The CDR3 loop is CASSRTGGAKPQHF. As DNA, the CDR3 is TGTGCCAGCAGTCGTACAGGGGGCGCGAAGCCCCAGCATTTT.

Only a few counts were recorded for this clonotype. The rearrangement uses TRBV20-1 and TRBJ2-7; 8 bases agree with TRBD1. CDR1 is DFQATT, CDR2 SNEGSKA, per germline (reference sequence). The V segment lost 0 bases and the J segment 3 bases; nucleotides outside the gene matches: 7. The CDR3 has 15 amino acids. This CDR3 is CSARDVAQGVYEQYF. CDR3 DNA sequence: TGCAGTGCTAGAGATGTAGCACAGGGGGTCTACGAGCAGTACTTC.

The sample holds a few counts of this clonotype. Here the CDR3 reads CSAGGLAGVDTGELFF. CDR3 DNA sequence: TGCAGTGCCGGAGGGCTCGCGGGAGTTGACACCGGGGAGCTGTTTTTT. V is TRBV20-1 and J is TRBJ2-2; 7 bases align to TRBD2. The CDR3 consists of 16 residues. J was trimmed by 3 bases and V by 6 bases; bases with no gene match: 13. Germline V gene sequence: CDR1 DFQATT, CDR2 SNEGSKA (reference sequence).

This clonotype was observed a handful of times. This chain links TRBV7-7 with TRBJ2-5; maybe TRBD2 (7 bases). The CDR3 loop spans 18 amino acids. V was shortened by 2 bases and J by 0 bases, with 19 bases between the two germline ends. Germline V lookup: CDR1 SSHAT, CDR2 FNYEAQ (reference sequence). The CDR3 spells CASSLLPAGGTHQETQYF. The CDR3, as DNA: TGTGCCAGCAGCTTACTCCCAGCCGGGGGGACACACCAAGAGACCCAGTACTTC.

This clonotype was seen only a few times. The rearrangement links TRBV2 to TRBJ2-1; D possibly uses TRBD1 or TRBD2 (5 bases each). The V gene lost 5 bases and the J gene lost 0 bases, with 17 bases spanning the gap. CDR3 length: 17 amino acids. Germline V lookup: CDR1 SNHLY, CDR2 FYNNEI. This CDR3 reads CASSRAGTISSYNEQFF. The CDR3 region has the DNA TGTGCCAGCAGTCGAGCCGGGACCATCAGCTCCTACAATGAGCAGTTCTTC.

V and J are TRBV2 and TRBJ2-7, with 13 nucleotides matching TRBD2. Germline values: CDR1 SNHLY, CDR2 FYNNEI. V gave up 7 bases and J gave up 5 bases; unmatched junction bases: 8. This CDR3 is 15 amino acids long. In DNA, the CDR3 is TGTGCCAGCATCCCGGGGACTAGCGGGGCCCACGAGCAGTACTTC. Translated, it gives CASIPGTSGAHEQYF.

The V gene is TRBV6-5, the J gene TRBJ2-1; 9 bases are shared with TRBD1. Germline CDR1 is MNHEY and CDR2 is SVGAGI. This CDR3 contains 19 residues. V was pared by 2 bases and J by 3 bases, with 14 bases of the junction left unmatched. The CDR3 region is CASSYPPPTRDRVYNEQFF. The DNA of the CDR3 is TGTGCCAGCAGTTACCCGCCTCCAACCCGGGACAGGGTCTACAATGAGCAGTTCTTC.

This clonotype was seen repeatedly, ten times or more. J is TRBJ2-1 and V is TRBV9; TRBD2 might be the D (5 bases). The CDR3 is 12 residues long. Germline V CDR1 and CDR2: SGDLS, YYNGEE. V lost 4 bases and J 9 bases, leaving 11 bases between the germline ends. CDR3 amino acids: CASSPDGGEQFF. In DNA, the CDR3 is TGTGCCAGCAGCCCGGACGGAGGTGAGCAGTTCTTC.

Notes on this clonotype: Just one base apart from a much larger clone, this may be a read error. V is TRBV5-5 and J is TRBJ2-5, with 9 bases that match TRBD2. Germline V gene data show CDR1 as SGHKS and CDR2 as YYEKEE (reference sequence). Losses at the gene ends were 0 bases for V and 11 bases for J; bases not matched to a gene: 14. The CDR3 extends over 16 amino acids. DNA of the CDR3: TGTGCCAGCAGCTTGGGACTAGCGGTCTCCTACAATGAGCAGTACTTC. Its translation is CASSLGLAVSYNEQYF.

The chain links TRBV20-1 to TRBJ1-2; 8 bases fit TRBD1. The CDR3 sequence is 14 residues long. V lost 5 bases to trimming and J lost 8 bases; unmatched junction nucleotides: 13. Germline values: CDR1 DFQATT, CDR2 SNEGSKA (reference sequence). CDR3 bases: TGCAGTGCTGGAACAGGGGGACGGTCGCAGGGCTACACCTTC. This translates into CSAGTGGRSQGYTF.

The rearrangement joins TRBV7-2 to TRBJ2-5; 12 nucleotides match TRBD2. With V trimmed by 2 bases and J by 3 bases, 1 base remained unmatched. This CDR3 comprises 15 residues. From germline, CDR1 is SGHTA and CDR2 FQGNSA. In DNA form, the CDR3 reads TGTGCCAGCAGCTTATGGACTAGCGGGGAAGAGACCCAGTACTTC. Protein sequence: CASSLWTSGEETQYF.

The V gene is TRBV10-1, the J gene TRBJ2-2; D uncertain. With 7 bases removed from V and 3 bases from J, the gap between germline ends came to 9 bases. The germline V gene encodes CDR1 WNHNN and CDR2 SYGVQD (reference sequence). The CDR3 covers 13 residues. CDR3 nucleotide sequence: TGCGCCAGCAAAGAACAGTACACCGGGGAGCTGTTTTTT. Protein sequence: CASKEQYTGELFF.

The chain uses TRBV24-1 and TRBJ2-7; D possibly uses TRBD1 or TRBD2 (6 bases each). Germline-derived CDR1 and CDR2 are KGHDR and SFDVKD. Trimming removed 9 bases at V and 7 bases at J, with 21 bases between. The CDR3 runs to 14 residues. The CDR3 DNA reads as TGTGCCACCGGGGGGCGGGGAGCATCCGATGAGCAGTACTTC. This codes for CATGGRGASDEQYF.